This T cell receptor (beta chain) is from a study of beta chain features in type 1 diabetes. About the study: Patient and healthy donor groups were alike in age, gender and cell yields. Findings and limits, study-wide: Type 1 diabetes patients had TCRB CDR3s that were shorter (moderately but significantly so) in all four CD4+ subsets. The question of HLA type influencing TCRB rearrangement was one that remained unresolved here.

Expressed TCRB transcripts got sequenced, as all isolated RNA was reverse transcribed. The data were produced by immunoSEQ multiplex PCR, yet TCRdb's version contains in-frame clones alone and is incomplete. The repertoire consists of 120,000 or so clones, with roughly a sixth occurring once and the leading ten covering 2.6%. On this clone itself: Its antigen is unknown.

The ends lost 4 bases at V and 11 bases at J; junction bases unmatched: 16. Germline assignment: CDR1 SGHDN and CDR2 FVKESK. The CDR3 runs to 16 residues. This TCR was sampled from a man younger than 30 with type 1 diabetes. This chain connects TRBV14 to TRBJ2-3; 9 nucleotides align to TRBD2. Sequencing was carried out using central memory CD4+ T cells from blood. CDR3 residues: CASSRGLARGSIGQYF. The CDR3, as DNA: TGTGCCAGCAGCCGGGGACTAGCCCGGGGGTCGATCGGGCAGTATTTT.